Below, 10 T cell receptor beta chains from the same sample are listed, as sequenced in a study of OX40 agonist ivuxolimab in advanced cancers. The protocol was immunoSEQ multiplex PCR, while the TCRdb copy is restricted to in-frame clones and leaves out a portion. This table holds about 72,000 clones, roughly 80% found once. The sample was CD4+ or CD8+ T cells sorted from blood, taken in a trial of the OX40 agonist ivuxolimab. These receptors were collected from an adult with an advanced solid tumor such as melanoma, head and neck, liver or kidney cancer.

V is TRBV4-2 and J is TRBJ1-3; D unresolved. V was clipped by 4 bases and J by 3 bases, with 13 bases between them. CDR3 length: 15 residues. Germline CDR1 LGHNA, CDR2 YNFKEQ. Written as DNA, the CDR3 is TGTGCCAGCAGCCCTCCTGGATCAGGTGGAAACACCATATATTTT. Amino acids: CASSPPGSGGNTIYF.

The CDR3 region is CASSSTPTGSNEKLFF. Here the CDR3 DNA reads TGCGCCAGCAGCTCTACGCCGACAGGCTCTAATGAAAAACTGTTTTTT. V and J are TRBV5-1 and TRBJ1-4; a weak D match, TRBD1 (6 bases). CDR3 size: 16 residues. Germline loops: CDR1 SGHRS, CDR2 YFSETQ. V was clipped by 3 bases and J by 3 bases, with 15 bases between them.

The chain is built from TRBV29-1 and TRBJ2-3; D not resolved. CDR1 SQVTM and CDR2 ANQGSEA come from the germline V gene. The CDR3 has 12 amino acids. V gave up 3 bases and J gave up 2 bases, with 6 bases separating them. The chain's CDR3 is CSVDSATDTQYF. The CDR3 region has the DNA TGCAGCGTTGATTCAGCCACAGATACGCAGTATTTT.

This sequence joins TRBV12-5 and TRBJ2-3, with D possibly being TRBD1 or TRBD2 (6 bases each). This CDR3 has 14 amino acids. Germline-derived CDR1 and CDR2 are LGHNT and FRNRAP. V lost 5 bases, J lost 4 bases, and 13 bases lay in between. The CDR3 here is CASGTGAGADTQYF. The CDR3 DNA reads TGTGCTAGTGGTACGGGGGCCGGGGCAGATACGCAGTATTTT.

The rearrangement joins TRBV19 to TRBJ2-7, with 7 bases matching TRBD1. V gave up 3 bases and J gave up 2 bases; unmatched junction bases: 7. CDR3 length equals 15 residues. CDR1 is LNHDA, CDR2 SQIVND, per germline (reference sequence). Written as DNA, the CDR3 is TGTGCCAGTAGTATCCCGGGACAGACCCCCTACGAGCAGTACTTC. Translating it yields CASSIPGQTPYEQYF.

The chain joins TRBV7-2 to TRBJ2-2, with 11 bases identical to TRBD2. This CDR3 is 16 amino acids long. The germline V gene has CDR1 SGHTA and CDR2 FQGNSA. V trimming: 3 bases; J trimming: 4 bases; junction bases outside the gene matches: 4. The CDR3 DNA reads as TGTGCCAGCAGCTTGCAGGGACTAGCGGTCACCGGGGAGCTGTTTTTT. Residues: CASSLQGLAVTGELFF.

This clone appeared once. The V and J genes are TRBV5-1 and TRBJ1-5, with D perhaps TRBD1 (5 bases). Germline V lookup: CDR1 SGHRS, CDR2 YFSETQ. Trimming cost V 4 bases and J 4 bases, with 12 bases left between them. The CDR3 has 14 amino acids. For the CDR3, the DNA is TGCGCCAGCAGCGAGACAGTGGGAAATCAGCCCCAGCATTTT. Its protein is CASSETVGNQPQHF.

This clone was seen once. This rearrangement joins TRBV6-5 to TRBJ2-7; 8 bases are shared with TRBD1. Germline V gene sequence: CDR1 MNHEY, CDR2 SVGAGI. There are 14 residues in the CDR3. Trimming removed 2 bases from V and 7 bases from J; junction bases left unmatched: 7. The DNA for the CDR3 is TGTGCCAGCAGTTACCAGGGGGCTGGTGTAGAGCAGTACTTC. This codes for CASSYQGAGVEQYF.

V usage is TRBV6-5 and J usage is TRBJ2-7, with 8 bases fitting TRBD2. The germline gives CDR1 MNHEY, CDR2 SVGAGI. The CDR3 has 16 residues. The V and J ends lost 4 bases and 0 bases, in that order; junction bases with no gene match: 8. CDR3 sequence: CASSSLAGRYSYEQYF. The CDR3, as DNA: TGTGCCAGCAGTTCCTTAGCGGGACGCTACTCCTACGAGCAGTACTTC.

The CDR3 nucleotides read TGTGCCAGCAGCTTTGCCGACGAGCAGTACTTC. Translating it yields CASSFADEQYF. The chain couples TRBV7-9 to TRBJ2-7; D unresolved. This CDR3 is built from 11 residues. V was pared by 3 bases and J by 5 bases, with 5 bases between. The germline V gene has CDR1 SEHNR and CDR2 FQNEAQ (reference sequence).